Described below is a single T cell receptor beta chain sequence and its context. This clone's antigen is unknown. Qualities for individual bases were not recorded, and no much larger clone is one base off. In light of the paper, this sample's treatment or condition label describes: over 15 received Ad26.COV2.S at low or high dose, single or two shots; roughly five received placebo; per-sample allocation not given. Repertoires of vaccine and placebo recipients were sequenced from samples collected on day 63 after the first injection. In Cohort 1b, about two dozen adults aged 18-55 years were enrolled at a single site in Boston, USA, between 29 July and 7 August 2020. As a vaccine, Ad26.COV2.S was a replication-incompetent adenovirus type 26 vector that expressed a prefusion-stabilized SARS-CoV-2 spike protein derived from the original Wuhan strain. For this chain, trimming is 1 base at the V end and 5 bases at the J end, and the number of junction bases without a gene match is 13. The CDR3, cysteine through phenylalanine, is 18 amino acids long. Only the CDR3 region is kept as DNA, spanning 54 bases read in frame from base 1. The germline V gene provides CDR1 SGHTA and CDR2 FQGNSA.

The immunoSEQ Assay was the method used to sequence TCRbeta CDR3 regions. After extraction, genomic DNA underwent amplification by bias-controlled multiplex PCR, followed by high-throughput sequencing. The paper's data handling went like this. To quantify the absolute abundance of every unique TCRbeta CDR3 region, sequences were collapsed and filtered. Usable DNA was measured by amplifying reference genes present in all nucleated cells, and TCRbeta template counts were normalized to that usable DNA to estimate T cell fraction. Repertoire TCRs were annotated as SARS-CoV-2-specific when V gene, CDR3 amino acid sequence and J gene were exactly matched to a known reactive TCR set. MIRA supplied the reference SARS-CoV-2 TCR set, which was filtered for enrichment in COVID-19-positive ImmuneCODE repertoires so that public or cross-reactive TCRs were removed. Drawing on the MIRA antigens, annotated TCRs were analysed further at the level of specific ORF or position within ORF. Breadth was defined as the number of annotated unique rearrangements divided by the total number of unique productive rearrangements, and depth was defined as the summed frequency of the annotated unique rearrangements. Two-sided Wilcoxon rank-sum tests were used to compare TCR breadth between groups. As stored in TCRdb, this immuneACCESS dataset retains in-frame rearrangements with V and J assigned. A fraction of the clones does not appear; measured against another copy, unresolved V genes explain less than half of the discrepancy, and the remainder lacks a known reason. V and J calls and clone size follow that table, whereas D and trimming were derived from the DNA. The sample yields 250,000 or so clones; around 90% were counted once. Clones ranked in the top ten supply 2.9% of the sample.

The data were obtained in a study of Ad26.COV2.S vaccination and SARS-CoV-2 variants (dated by TCRdb to the early 2020s). Regarding the study in general: Donors in the vaccine arm were drawn from COV1001, a multicentre, randomized, double-blind, placebo-controlled phase I-IIa trial testing Ad26.COV2.S in healthy adults. Participants in the trial were split at random into five groups of five each, receiving low-dose or high-dose Ad26.COV2.S once or twice, or else placebo on both occasions. Ad26.COV2.S was given intramuscularly at 5x10^10 or 1x10^11 viral particles, as a single shot or as two shots 56 days apart. TCRbeta repertoire sequencing was used to assess the specificity and breadth of SARS-CoV-2-reactive T cell receptors after Ad26.COV2.S vaccination. The TCR-sequenced set comprised approximately 32 samples: approximately 20 Ad26.COV2.S vaccine recipients, 5 placebo recipients and 8 SARS-CoV-2 convalescent individuals. Investigators did not know the trial group allocation while performing experiments and assessing outcomes.

Summary of the overall study and its limitations: The authors noted that total T cell responses may have been underestimated by the TCR breadth and depth analyses. Compared with placebo recipients, Ad26.COV2.S recipients showed higher spike-specific TCR breadth (P = 0.0014). Non-spike TCR breadth was comparable between vaccine and placebo recipients, consistent with the vaccine containing only spike. The study was not powered to compare responses between vaccine doses or regimens. After vaccination, spike-specific CD8+ and CD4+ T cell responses were reported to show substantial breadth.

The sequencing here drew on peripheral blood, taken in a trial of Ad26.COV2.S vaccine versus placebo. The V and J genes are TRBV7-2 and TRBJ1-5; 8 bases in between match TRBD1. The TCR sequence derives from a person aged 18-60 years who received the Ad26.COV2.S COVID-19 vaccine or a placebo. The DNA sequence is TGTGCCAGCAGCTTAGGGGACAGGTCTCCCTGGGTAGATCAGCCCCAGCATTTT. This sequence encodes CASSLGDRSPWVDQPQHF.